The present T cell receptor beta chain was sequenced within a study of blood T cell repertoires in COVID-19 (dated by TCRdb to 2020 to 2021). In terms of the full investigation: Samples from collaborators originated in the United States, Italy and Spain and spanned both the acute and convalescent phases of COVID-19. The sample metadata nearly always contained a de-identified subject ID, COVID-19 status, age in years and sex. The repertoires were made available in a free public database intended to serve as a resource for research on the immune response to SARS-CoV-2. The prospective study material was composed of cDNA or gDNA derived from T cells, B-cell-depleted T cells, or PBMCs. The dataset comprised deeply sampled blood TCRbeta repertoires from subjects exposed to, actively infected with, or recovered from COVID-19. Where HLA class I and class II types were available, the types were taken from metadata supplied by the sample provider, not from assay-based typing. The samples were drawn from two sources: the first 160 participants of the ongoing ImmuneRACE study, and 950 to 1,500 subjects contributed by 6 global collaborators. The full study reports these points: How much clinical and demographic metadata was included differed by source and by participant, and the metadata was provided uncurated.

The immunoSEQ Assay, a bias-controlled multiplex PCR, was used to amplify TCRbeta CDR3 regions from genomic DNA. The paper's processing steps were these. The number of nucleated cells in each sample was estimated by amplification of reference gene primers within the assay. To quantify the absolute abundance of each unique TCRbeta CDR3 rearrangement, sequence reads were collapsed and filtered. For each sample, productive Simpson clonality was calculated as the square root of Simpson's diversity index across productive rearrangements. TCRdb took over this immuneACCESS table, retaining in-frame rearrangements with V and J assigned. Such tables are incomplete; in checked studies, under half of the missing clones stem from an unresolved V gene, and the remainder is unexplained. V, J and clone size derive from that table, while D and trimming were established from the DNA sequence. For this sample the table gives tens of thousands of clones, of which just over 85% were detected only once. Together, the top ten hold under 6% of the sample.

This clone was seen a handful of times. Its antigen target is currently unknown. No much larger clone is present one base from it, and per-base qualities are unavailable. V loses 0 bases, J loses 4 bases, and the germline ends lie 9 bases apart. There are 14 amino acids in the CDR3, from cysteine to phenylalanine inclusive. The entry retains the CDR3 DNA only, 42 bases that are in frame from base 1. CDR1 and CDR2 are read off the germline V gene as SGHNT and YENEEA. The collaborating institutions used their own protocols to collect whole blood in K2EDTA tubes. Collaborator samples were shipped for TCRbeta analysis as frozen whole blood, isolated PBMCs, or DNA extracted from either sample type.

Rearrangement joined TRBV11-3 to TRBJ1-1; TRBD1 is possibly the D segment (5 matching bases). The specimen was peripheral blood. This clonotype originated in a human donor in a cohort sampled during active COVID-19. The bases are TGTGCCAGCAGCTTAGAAAGGGGTAGCACTGAAGCTTTCTTT. This encodes CASSLERGSTEAFF. The full variable domain, with segments outside the CDR3 supplied by the reference TRBV11-3 and TRBJ1-1 proteins, appears as EAGVVQSPRYKIIEKKQPVAFWCNPISGHNTLYWYLQNLGQGPELLIRYENEEAVDDSQLPKDRFSAERLKGVDSTLKIQPAELGDSAVYLCASSLERGSTEAFFGQGTRLTVV.